One and the same sample provided the 32 T cell receptor beta chains below, sequenced in a study of T cell changes during pregnancy in multiple sclerosis. Assay: immunoSEQ multiplex PCR; the TCRdb copy retains only in-frame clones and omits some. Here the sample spans some 43,000 clones, roughly 91% being singletons. The sample was CD8+ T cells from peripheral blood mononuclear cells, taken in the first trimester of pregnancy. These receptors were obtained from a female donor with multiple sclerosis, enrolled in a pregnancy study.

The V call is TRBV9, the J call TRBJ1-1; tentative D call: TRBD1 (6 bases). Germline V lookup: CDR1 SGDLS, CDR2 YYNGEE. This CDR3 has 15 amino acids. V dropped 0 bases and J dropped 4 bases, with 13 bases sitting between them. The CDR3 spells CASSVAARGITEAFF. CDR3 DNA: TGTGCCAGCAGCGTAGCCGCAAGGGGGATCACTGAAGCTTTCTTT.

The chain uses TRBV27 and TRBJ2-5, with 7 bases matching TRBD1. Germline V gives CDR1 MNHEY, CDR2 SMNVEV (reference sequence). V lost 4 bases to trimming and J lost 4 bases; unmatched junction nucleotides: 9. The CDR3 sequence is 15 residues long. The CDR3 loop reads CASSSSTGLIETQYF. The CDR3 DNA is TGTGCCAGCAGTTCCTCGACAGGGCTTATAGAGACCCAGTACTTC.

The genes are TRBV27 and TRBJ1-6; TRBD1 aligns across 7 bases. V was clipped by 6 bases and J by 8 bases; unmatched bases: 4. The CDR3 extends over 13 amino acids. Per the germline V gene, CDR1 is MNHEY and CDR2 is SMNVEV (reference sequence). Written as DNA, the CDR3 is TGTGCCAGCAGCGACAGGGAATATTCACCCCTCCACTTT. Protein product: CASSDREYSPLHF.

The gene calls are TRBV5-4 and TRBJ2-1; TRBD2 matches at 12 bases. Trimming at V came to 2 bases and at J to 9 bases, leaving 6 bases not matched to a gene. There are 15 residues in the CDR3. The germline CDR1 and CDR2 sequences are SGHNT and YYREEE (reference sequence). In nucleotides, the CDR3 is TGTGCCAGCAGCTTAAGACTAGCGGGAGACCCTGAGCAGTTCTTC. It codes for CASSLRLAGDPEQFF. Complete variable domain (other parts from reference TRBV5-4 and TRBJ2-1): ETGVTQSPTHLIKTRGQQVTLRCSSQSGHNTVSWYQQALGQGPQFIFQYYREEENGRGNFPPRFSGLQFPNYSSELNVNALELDDSALYLCASSLRLAGDPEQFFGPGTRLTVL.

The rearrangement links TRBV11-2 to TRBJ2-1, with TRBD2 identical over 13 bases. The CDR3 is made up of 15 amino acids. In germline, CDR1 is SGHAT, CDR2 FQNNGV. V dropped 0 bases and J dropped 10; count of bases not matched to a gene: 3. The DNA of the CDR3 is TGTGCCAGCAGCTTAGAACTAGCGGGAGGGGAAGAGCAGTTCTTC. This translates into CASSLELAGGEEQFF.

J is TRBJ1-2 and V is TRBV4-3; TRBD1 is a possible D gene (5 bases). V gave up 0 bases and J gave up 7 bases, with 24 bases separating them. The CDR3 has 18 amino acids. Germline CDR1 and CDR2: LGHNA and YSLEER. The CDR3 loop is CASSQDLGQGPDEVGYTF. The CDR3, as DNA: TGCGCCAGCAGCCAAGATCTTGGGCAGGGCCCGGACGAAGTTGGCTACACCTTC.

V and J are TRBV12-5 and TRBJ1-1, with a possible D match to TRBD1 (5 bases). V dropped 1 base and J dropped 7 bases, with 10 bases sitting between them. CDR3 length equals 13 residues. The V gene's germline CDR1 is LGHNT and CDR2 FRNRAP. The CDR3 nucleotides read TGTGCTAGTGGTTTGGGACAGACGGTTGAAGCTTTCTTT. Translating gives CASGLGQTVEAFF.

This clone is a singleton in its sample. V gene TRBV19 combines with J gene TRBJ2-7, with 7 bases matching TRBD1. The J segment lost 0 bases and the V segment lost 0 bases, leaving 8 bases of the junction unmatched. The CDR3 is made up of 17 amino acids. In germline, CDR1 is LNHDA, CDR2 SQIVND (reference sequence). The CDR3: CASSIDHRGKNSYEQYF. The DNA of the CDR3 is TGTGCCAGTAGTATAGATCACAGGGGTAAAAACTCCTACGAGCAGTACTTC.

This clone was recorded only once. This sequence joins TRBV27 and TRBJ2-3, with D perhaps matching TRBD2 (6 bases). CDR1 and CDR2 from the germline V gene are MNHEY and SMNVEV (reference sequence). This CDR3 has 15 amino acids. V was clipped by 6 bases and J by 4 bases, with 17 bases between them. CDR3 DNA: TGTGCCAGCAGGGAGGGGAGCCAGGCCCCAGATACGCAGTATTTT. Its protein product is CASREGSQAPDTQYF.

The chain is built from TRBV6-1 and TRBJ1-2, with no clear D. The CDR3 covers 13 residues. CDR1 and CDR2 from the germline V gene are MNHNS and SASEGT. V lost 4 bases and J lost 5, with 11 bases in between. CDR3 sequence (DNA): TGTGCCAGCAGTGTAACAGAGGGTTATGGCTACACCTTC. Its protein product is CASSVTEGYGYTF.

The rearrangement links TRBV6-1 to TRBJ1-1; D unresolved. The CDR3 loop spans 13 amino acids. The V gene's germline CDR1 is MNHNS and CDR2 SASEGT. V was clipped by 8 bases and J by 0 bases, with 10 bases between them. The CDR3 here is CASCVRLNTEAFF. The CDR3 DNA follows: TGTGCCAGCTGTGTCAGGCTGAACACTGAAGCTTTCTTT.

The chain employs TRBV5-1 and TRBJ2-2; 9 nucleotides agree with TRBD2. V dropped 2 bases and J dropped 4; count of bases not matched to a gene: 6. The V gene's germline CDR1 is SGHRS and CDR2 YFSETQ. The CDR3 totals 16 residues. CDR3 in amino acids: CASSLKRGAGTGELFF. Here the CDR3 DNA reads TGCGCCAGCAGCTTAAAGCGGGGGGCAGGCACCGGGGAGCTGTTTTTT.

J is TRBJ2-1 and V is TRBV6-5, with 7 bases matching TRBD2. Germline V CDR1 and CDR2: MNHEY, SVGAGI. The CDR3 consists of 13 residues. V gave up 6 bases and J gave up 9 bases; unmatched junction bases: 8. DNA for the CDR3: TGTGCCAGCAGCGCCGGGACTAAAGCTGAGCAGTTCTTC. Its protein is CASSAGTKAEQFF.

V and J are TRBV25-1 and TRBJ2-7, with a tentative D call TRBD1 (5 bases). From germline, CDR1 is MGHDK and CDR2 SYGVNS. Between the trimmed V and J ends, which lost 8 bases and 4 bases, there was a span of 12 bases. The CDR3 totals 12 residues. CDR3 sequence (DNA): TGTGCCAGCGGACAAACGGGTTACGAGCAGTACTTC. Its protein is CASGQTGYEQYF.

This clone showed up just once. The V and J genes are TRBV6-5 and TRBJ2-5; TRBD2 agrees at 8 bases. The J call may not be correct, given that the DNA end is closer to TRBJ2-7. CDR1 and CDR2 (germline): MNHEY, SVGAGI. This CDR3 is 15 amino acids long. In DNA, the CDR3 is TGTGCCAGCAGCCTAGCGGGCCCTTCTGCCTACGAGCAGTACTTC. This codes for CASSLAGPSAYEQYF.

This clone appeared a single time. Here the CDR3 DNA reads TGTGCCTGGAGCGCCGGGAGGGACGAAGCTTTCTTT. This sequence encodes CAWSAGRDEAFF. V gene TRBV30 combines with J gene TRBJ1-1, with D possibly matching TRBD1 (5 bases). Germline CDR1 GTSNPN, CDR2 SVGIG (reference sequence). Trimming pared 3 bases from V and 8 bases from J, leaving 13 bases between. The length of the CDR3 is 12 residues.

The chain uses TRBV5-4 and TRBJ2-5, with 10 bases lining up with TRBD1. The DNA end favors TRBJ2-7, so the J call may be wrong. The CDR3 runs to 14 residues. CDR1 and CDR2 (germline): SGHNT, YYREEE (reference sequence). The CDR3, as DNA: TGTGCCAGCCGCTCAGGGGACAGGGGAAGCGAGCAGTACTTC. As protein: CASRSGDRGSEQYF.

This chain's CDR3 is CASSLTGVRHQAFF. Written as DNA, the CDR3 is TGTGCCAGCAGCTTAACAGGGGTCAGGCATCAAGCTTTCTTT. J is TRBJ1-1 and V is TRBV7-3; TRBD1 might be the D (5 bases). The ends were cut back, 0 bases at V and 9 bases at J, with 14 bases in the middle. The CDR3 runs 14 residues. The germline V gene encodes CDR1 SGHTA and CDR2 FQGTGA.

This rearrangement joins TRBV11-2 to TRBJ2-1; D ambiguous. The CDR3 length is 15 residues. V was trimmed by 0 bases and J by 1 base, leaving 7 bases between them. Germline loops: CDR1 SGHAT, CDR2 FQNNGV. The CDR3 bases are TGTGCCAGCAGCTTAGACAGGCTTTCCTACAATGAGCAGTTCTTC. It specifies CASSLDRLSYNEQFF.

This clone was counted once. This chain links TRBV27 with TRBJ1-1; 9 bases line up with TRBD1. Trimming removed 5 bases from V and 8 bases from J; junction bases left unmatched: 6. CDR3 length: 13 amino acids. Germline-derived CDR1 and CDR2 are MNHEY and SMNVEV (reference sequence). CDR3 in DNA: TGTGCCAGCAGTCCTGGACAGGGGAGGGAAGCTTTCTTT. This sequence encodes CASSPGQGREAFF.

V usage is TRBV4-3 and J usage is TRBJ2-3; D is ambiguous. The ends were cut back, 3 bases at V and 0 bases at J, with 10 bases in the middle. CDR1 is LGHNA and CDR2 is YSLEER in the germline V gene. There are 15 residues in the CDR3. DNA of the CDR3: TGCGCCAGCAGCCAGGTACGAGCTAGCACAGATACGCAGTATTTT. Translation: CASSQVRASTDTQYF.

The chain couples TRBV11-2 to TRBJ2-5; 9 bases agree with TRBD2. With V trimmed by 0 bases and J by 3 bases, 5 bases remained unmatched. The CDR3 loop spans 16 amino acids. The germline CDR1 and CDR2 sequences are SGHAT and FQNNGV. The CDR3 loop is CASSLELAGGEETQYF. CDR3 sequence (DNA): TGTGCCAGCAGCTTAGAACTAGCGGGCGGCGAAGAGACCCAGTACTTC. The variable domain in full, completed from reference TRBV11-2 and TRBJ2-5, reads EAGVAQSPRYKIIEKRQSVAFWCNPISGHATLYWYQQILGQGPKLLIQFQNNGVVDDSQLPKDRFSAERLKGVDSTLKIQPAKLEDSAVYLCASSLELAGGEETQYFGPGTRLLVL.

The V and J genes are TRBV29-1 and TRBJ1-5; unclear D gene. CDR3 length: 13 residues. V lost 4 bases to trimming and J lost 1 base, with 8 bases between them. The germline V gene has CDR1 SQVTM and CDR2 ANQGSEA. The CDR3: CSVAVSSNQPQHF. CDR3 nucleotides: TGCAGCGTTGCAGTTTCCAGCAATCAGCCCCAGCATTTT.

For the CDR3, the DNA is TGTGCCAGCAGCGTTACAGGGGGCGCTGGAAAAGAGACCCAGTACTTC. Protein product: CASSVTGGAGKETQYF. The chain recombines TRBV7-9 with TRBJ2-5; 9 nucleotides agree with TRBD1. V shed 5 bases, J shed 3 bases, and the junction held 10 bases outside the gene matches. The CDR3 extends over 16 amino acids. Germline-derived CDR1 and CDR2 are SEHNR and FQNEAQ (reference sequence).

V usage is TRBV5-1 and J usage is TRBJ2-3, with a weak D call TRBD1 (5 bases). This CDR3 is built from 15 residues. Germline V gives CDR1 SGHRS, CDR2 YFSETQ. Deletions cut 0 bases from V and 0 bases from J, with 8 bases between. The CDR3 loop reads CASSLGGRSTDTQYF. The CDR3 nucleotides read TGCGCCAGCAGCTTGGGGGGCAGGAGCACAGATACGCAGTATTTT.

This chain uses TRBV7-8 with TRBJ2-7; D possibly corresponds to TRBD1 (6 bases). Germline lookup yields CDR1 SGHVS and CDR2 FQNEAQ. Deletions cut 7 bases from V and 4 bases from J, with 14 bases between. The CDR3 consists of 13 residues. This CDR3 reads CASTPGTRYEQYF. Here the CDR3 DNA reads TGTGCCAGCACACCAGGGACACGTTACGAGCAGTACTTC.

This chain uses TRBV27 with TRBJ2-7; TRBD2 agrees at 9 bases. After removal of 5 bases from V and 6 bases from J, the junction contained 14 bases not matched to a gene. Germline CDR1 reads MNHEY; CDR2 reads SMNVEV (reference sequence). This CDR3 has 16 residues. The DNA of the CDR3 is TGTGCCAGCAGTCCCAGACTAGCGGATTACTTCGGCGAGCAGTACTTC. Protein: CASSPRLADYFGEQYF.

The chain couples TRBV10-3 to TRBJ2-3, with TRBD2 matching over 9 bases. The CDR3 has 14 residues. The junction had 3 bases not matched to a gene; V was cut back by 5 bases and J by 3 bases. Germline-derived CDR1 and CDR2 are ENHRY and SYGVKD. CDR3 DNA sequence: TGTGCCATCAGTCAGCGGGGGGTGACAGATACGCAGTATTTT. Translated: CAISQRGVTDTQYF.

The count of this clone is one. The chain recombines TRBV10-2 with TRBJ2-7; perhaps TRBD1 as D (6 bases). Germline values: CDR1 WSHSY, CDR2 SAAADI. The germline V and J ends were trimmed by 7 bases and 1 base, with 11 bases remaining between them. The CDR3 extends over 13 amino acids. CDR3 DNA: TGCGCCAGCAAGATGACAGGTTCCTACGAGCAGTACTTC. As protein: CASKMTGSYEQYF.

The gene calls are TRBV4-1 and TRBJ2-2; 10 nucleotides agree with TRBD1. Trimming at V came to 4 bases and at J to 2 bases, leaving 7 bases not matched to a gene. This CDR3 comprises 17 residues. Germline V CDR1 and CDR2: MGHRA, YSYEKL. As DNA, the CDR3 is TGCGCCAGCAGCCCCTCCGGGACAGGGGCAAACACCGGGGAGCTGTTTTTT. This codes for CASSPSGTGANTGELFF.

The chain uses TRBV7-9 and TRBJ1-2, with D possibly being TRBD1 (6 bases). Germline CDR1 is SEHNR and CDR2 is FQNEAQ (reference sequence). The CDR3 covers 14 residues. V lost 1 base and J 2 bases, leaving 8 bases between the germline ends. The CDR3: CASSLGTANYGYTF. The CDR3 region has the DNA TGTGCCAGCAGCTTAGGGACAGCGAACTATGGCTACACCTTC.

The gene calls are TRBV30 and TRBJ1-6; D perhaps matches TRBD1 (5 bases). Germline values: CDR1 GTSNPN, CDR2 SVGIG (reference sequence). The CDR3 runs to 14 residues. Trimming removed 5 bases from V and 6 bases from J, with 14 bases in between. CDR3 nucleotides: TGTGCCTGGGACCTAGGGGTGCCTAATTCACCCCTCCACTTT. This encodes CAWDLGVPNSPLHF.